This T cell receptor beta chain was identified during a study of blood T cell repertoires in COVID-19. About the study: Samples taken during acute and convalescent COVID-19 were collected in the United States, Italy and Spain. Nucleic acid was either cDNA or gDNA, and it came from T cells, B-cell-depleted T cells, or PBMCs.

As processed by the authors: Amplification of reference gene primers was used by the study to estimate nucleated cell counts. The repertoire was sequenced with immunoSEQ multiplex PCR; TCRdb's copy has only in-frame clones and lacks some. V and J calls and clone size are copied from that table; D and trimming were computed from the DNA. Here the sample spans about 61,000 clones, around nine tenths being singletons. The germline CDR1 and CDR2 sequences are SGHVS and FQNEAQ. The CDR3 sequence is 14 residues long. V was trimmed by 1 base and J by 2 bases, leaving 9 bases between them. This TCR was recovered from a woman between 45 and 60 years old with active or convalescent COVID-19. Input material: peripheral blood. The gene calls are TRBV7-8 and TRBJ2-7; TRBD1 might be the D (6 bases). CDR3 nucleotide sequence: TGTGCCAGCAGCTTAGAGGGGACAACCTACGAGCAGTACTTC. Amino acid sequence: CASSLEGTTYEQYF.